This T cell receptor (beta chain) originates from a study of blood T cell repertoires in COVID-19. The wider study: The cDNA or gDNA used as material had been derived from T cells, B-cell-depleted T cells, or PBMCs.

Using immunoSEQ multiplex PCR, the repertoire was profiled, and TCRdb retains in-frame clones only, with some absent. The sample holds some 150,000 clones; around nine tenths are singletons and the top ten take roughly 2%. This CDR3 comprises 16 residues. The germline V gene encodes CDR1 SGDLS and CDR2 YYNGEE. V was pared by 2 bases and J by 3 bases, with 7 bases of the junction left unmatched. The source material was peripheral blood. The clonotype was recovered from a human donor in a cohort sampled during active COVID-19. The chain recombines TRBV9 with TRBJ2-5; 10 nucleotides line up with TRBD2. CDR3 residues: CASSVKRGGREETQYF. In DNA form, the CDR3 reads TGTGCCAGCAGCGTGAAGCGGGGGGGCCGGGAAGAGACCCAGTACTTC. Looking up the rest from reference TRBV9 and TRBJ2-5 gives the full variable domain: DSGVTQTPKHLITATGQRVTLRCSPRSGDLSVYWYQQSLDQGLQFLIQYYNGEERAKGNILERFSAQQFPDLHSELNLSSLELGDSALYFCASSVKRGGREETQYFGPGTRLLVL.